This is a list of T cell receptor beta chains from one sample in a study of CD8+CD57+ T cells in acquired aplastic anemia. Each CDR3 protein is one row after TCRdb ran MiXCR on the reads. The sample carries 200,000 to 300,000 distinct CDR3 sequences, around 82% recorded once. Sequencing input: sorted CD4+, CD8+, or CD8+CD57+ T cells (not recorded which) from PBMCs. The receptors were sampled from a human donor with aplastic anemia. The CDR3 runs from the conserved cysteine through the conserved F or W. D genes are given only for firm matches. Expanded clones are given a class, and other clones once, few, many or no size at all.

DNA: TGTGCCAGCAGGACAGTCCCCACTGAAGCTTTCTTT; CDR3: CASRTVPTEAFF; D: .; size: .; V: TRBV2; J: TRBJ1-1
DNA: TGTGCCAGTAGCGACAGGGGGCGCGAGGCAGATACGCAGACCTTC; CDR3: CASSDRGREADTQTF; D: TRBD1; size: once; V: TRBV7-9; J: TRBJ1-2
DNA: TGTGCCAGCAGTGTATCTTTGAGGGGGCGGCCACCGGCTTTT; CDR3: CASSVSLRGRPPAF; D: TRBD1; size: .; V: TRBV7-2; J: TRBJ1-5
DNA: TGTGCCAGCAACTTAGCGGGGGAGACCCAGTACTTC; CDR3: CASNLAGETQYF; D: TRBD2; size: .; V: TRBV5-5; J: TRBJ2-5
DNA: TGTGCCAGCAGGGAATTTGTCACAGACGAGCTGTACTTC; CDR3: CASREFVTDELYF; D: .; size: .; V: TRBV25-1; J: TRBJ2-2
DNA: TGTGCCAGCAGCTTGGTGGGAGGGGCCGATACTCAAGATTTT; CDR3: CASSLVGGADTQDF; D: TRBD2; size: .; V: TRBV2; J: TRBJ2-3
DNA: TGTGCCACTCACCTCGGGGTTACGGGTGGACAGTTCTTC; CDR3: CATHLGVTGGQFF; D: .; size: .; V: TRBV12-3/TRBV12-4; J: TRBJ2-1
DNA: TGTGCCAGCAGCTTAGATCTGACAGAAGAGACCCAGTACTTC; CDR3: CASSLDLTEETQYF; D: .; size: many; V: TRBV11-3; J: TRBJ2-5
DNA: TGTGCCAGCAGCTTGGGGGAGGGGAGCTCCTACGAGCAGTACTTC; CDR3: CASSLGEGSSYEQYF; D: TRBD2; size: few; V: TRBV5-6; J: TRBJ2-7
DNA: TGCGCCAGCAGCCAAGGCCTTGGCGGGGGGAGCGATGAGCAGTTCTTC; CDR3: CASSQGLGGGSDEQFF; D: TRBD2; size: few; V: TRBV5-5; J: TRBJ2-1
DNA: TGTGCCACCAGCAGCTTTCCGGGCAAAGAGACCCAGTACTTC; CDR3: CATSSFPGKETQYF; D: .; size: .; V: TRBV15; J: TRBJ2-5
DNA: TGTGCCAGCAGCTTAGCCCGCGGGACAAAAAATACCCAGTTCTTC; CDR3: CASSLARGTKNTQFF; D: .; size: .; V: TRBV7-6; J: TRBJ2-1
DNA: TGTGCCAGCAGCAGGAGGACATTGGACACTGAAGCTTTCTTT; CDR3: CASSRRTLDTEAFF; D: .; size: many; V: TRBV13; J: TRBJ1-1
DNA: TGTGCCAGCAGCTTTGCGGGAAGCGGGGATACCGATGAGTTT; CDR3: CASSFAGSGDTDEF; D: TRBD2; size: .; V: TRBV7-9; J: TRBJ2-3
DNA: TGTGCCAGCTGCTGGGCGGATGGCCAGGTCTTCGGGCCCCTGACTTTC; CDR3: CASCWADGQVFGPLTF; D: .; size: once; V: TRBV7-9; J: TRBJ2-6
DNA: TGTGCCAGCAGCAGGGAGGGCAAAGTAGATACGGCGTACTTC; CDR3: CASSREGKVDTAYF; D: TRBD2; size: once; V: TRBV7-9; J: TRBJ2-5
DNA: TGTGCCAGCAGCTTAAATATCACGCGGGGTCAGGAGACCCAGTACTTC; CDR3: CASSLNITRGQETQYF; D: .; size: .; V: TRBV11-3; J: TRBJ2-5
DNA: TGTGCCAGCAGCTACGCGCGAGGTAACGACGCGCAGTACTTC; CDR3: CASSYARGNDAQYF; D: .; size: .; V: TRBV7-8; J: TRBJ2-7
DNA: .; CDR3: CASSWGRGANYGFF; D: .; size: .; V: TRBV7-2; J: TRBJ2-1
DNA: TGTGCCGGCAGCGAGGGGGGCACAGATACGCAGTATTTT; CDR3: CAGSEGGTDTQYF; D: .; size: .; V: TRBV9; J: TRBJ2-3
DNA: TGTGCCAGCAGCTTACGGCCCGGGGAGCTGGTTTTTGGCTACACCTTC; CDR3: CASSLRPGELVFGYTF; D: .; size: .; V: TRBV7-3; J: TRBJ1-2
DNA: TGTGCCAGCAGCTTTCATCCAGTCGGGACAGCGCTTTCCTTC; CDR3: CASSFHPVGTALSF; D: TRBD1; size: .; V: TRBV7-3; J: TRBJ2-5
DNA: TGTGCCAGCATCGATACGGGAGGCGAGCAGTACTTC; CDR3: CASIDTGGEQYF; D: TRBD2; size: .; V: TRBV2; J: TRBJ2-7
DNA: TGTGCCATCCGTGCGGGGACAGGGGTTGTGAACACAGATACGCAGTATTTT; CDR3: CAIRAGTGVVNTDTQYF; D: TRBD1; size: .; V: TRBV10-3; J: TRBJ2-3
DNA: TGTGCCAGCAACACACCGGGACAGGGGGGATCCTACAATGAGCAGTTCTTC; CDR3: CASNTPGQGGSYNEQFF; D: TRBD1; size: once; V: TRBV6-2/TRBV6-3; J: TRBJ2-1
DNA: TGTGCCACCAGCATTGGCAGCAGGCAAGAGACCCAGGACTTC; CDR3: CATSIGSRQETQDF; D: .; size: once; V: TRBV7-9; J: TRBJ2-5
DNA: TGTGCCAGCAGCTTATGGGGGAGGACAGAATCACGGCCCCAGCATTTT; CDR3: CASSLWGRTESRPQHF; D: .; size: .; V: TRBV11-1; J: TRBJ1-5
DNA: TGTGCCAGCAGCTTAGAGGGAACTCCGAACACTCAGTATTTT; CDR3: CASSLEGTPNTQYF; D: .; size: .; V: TRBV11-3; J: TRBJ2-3
DNA: TGTGCCAGCAGCTTTCCAAGAAGCGGGGGGACGCATGAGTTT; CDR3: CASSFPRSGGTHEF; D: TRBD2; size: once; V: TRBV7-9; J: TRBJ2-3
DNA: TGTGCCAGCGGCTGGACTAGCGTCCACGAGCAGTACTTC; CDR3: CASGWTSVHEQYF; D: TRBD2; size: .; V: TRBV7-9; J: TRBJ2-7
DNA: TGTGCCAGCAGCCGGGGGGGGGGGGCGAACACAGGCACTATCTTT; CDR3: CASSRGGGANTGTIF; D: TRBD2; size: .; V: TRBV2; J: TRBJ2-3
DNA: TGCAGTGCTCGGACCCACAGAGAATACGAGCAGTACTTC; CDR3: CSARTHREYEQYF; D: .; size: .; V: TRBV20-1; J: TRBJ2-7
DNA: TGTGCCACCGGAGGAGCTGGCAACATTCAGACCCTCTACTTC; CDR3: CATGGAGNIQTLYF; D: .; size: .; V: TRBV9; J: TRBJ2-5
DNA: TGTGCCGGACACTTGGGTGAGGGCAGCTATAATTTCCCCCTCCACTTT; CDR3: CAGHLGEGSYNFPLHF; D: .; size: .; V: TRBV7-9; J: TRBJ1-6
DNA: TGCAGTGCCAGTAGTTGGGGACGCAAGACGGGAGAGCAGTTCTTC; CDR3: CSASSWGRKTGEQFF; D: .; size: .; V: TRBV20-1; J: TRBJ2-1
DNA: TGTGCCAGTAGTCTCAAGACCCGCTACGAGCAGTACTTC; CDR3: CASSLKTRYEQYF; D: .; size: few; V: TRBV19; J: TRBJ2-7
DNA: TGCGCCAGCAGTATGACAGTGAACAATGAGCAGTTCTTC; CDR3: CASSMTVNNEQFF; D: .; size: .; V: TRBV10-1; J: TRBJ2-1
DNA: TGTGCCACCAGCTTTACTAGCGAGATAGAGACCCAGTACTTC; CDR3: CATSFTSEIETQYF; D: TRBD2; size: .; V: TRBV5-1; J: TRBJ2-5
DNA: TGTGCCAGCAGCTTAAGCGCAAGCCCCCATAGCAATCAGCCCCAGCATTTT; CDR3: CASSLSASPHSNQPQHF; D: .; size: .; V: TRBV7-3; J: TRBJ1-5
DNA: TGTGCCAGCAGCCCTAGCGGGAGTAATGAGCAGTTCTTC; CDR3: CASSPSGSNEQFF; D: TRBD2; size: .; V: TRBV9; J: TRBJ2-1
DNA: TGTGCCAGCTTCGGGGGGTGCACAGATAAGCAGTATTTT; CDR3: CASFGGCTDKQYF; D: TRBD2; size: once; V: TRBV7-9; J: TRBJ2-3
DNA: TGTGCCACCAGCAGACGGACAGGGGGCATGGACGAGCAGTACTTC; CDR3: CATSRRTGGMDEQYF; D: TRBD1; size: .; V: TRBV15; J: TRBJ2-7
DNA: TGTGCCAGCAACATAGCGGGATCCTACAATGAGCAGTTCTTC; CDR3: CASNIAGSYNEQFF; D: TRBD2; size: .; V: TRBV2; J: TRBJ2-1
DNA: TGTGCCAGCAGCTTAGGTCCCGACGCGCCATCTTTT; CDR3: CASSLGPDAPSF; D: .; size: .; V: TRBV7-8; J: TRBJ2-3
DNA: TGTGCCAGCAGCAAACCGACAGGCCGCACAACTACGCAGTATTTT; CDR3: CASSKPTGRTTTQYF; D: .; size: .; V: TRBV7-2; J: TRBJ2-3
DNA: TGCGCCAGCAAAGCGGGAGGATATCTCCATACGCAGTATTTT; CDR3: CASKAGGYLHTQYF; D: TRBD2; size: once; V: TRBV5-1; J: TRBJ2-3